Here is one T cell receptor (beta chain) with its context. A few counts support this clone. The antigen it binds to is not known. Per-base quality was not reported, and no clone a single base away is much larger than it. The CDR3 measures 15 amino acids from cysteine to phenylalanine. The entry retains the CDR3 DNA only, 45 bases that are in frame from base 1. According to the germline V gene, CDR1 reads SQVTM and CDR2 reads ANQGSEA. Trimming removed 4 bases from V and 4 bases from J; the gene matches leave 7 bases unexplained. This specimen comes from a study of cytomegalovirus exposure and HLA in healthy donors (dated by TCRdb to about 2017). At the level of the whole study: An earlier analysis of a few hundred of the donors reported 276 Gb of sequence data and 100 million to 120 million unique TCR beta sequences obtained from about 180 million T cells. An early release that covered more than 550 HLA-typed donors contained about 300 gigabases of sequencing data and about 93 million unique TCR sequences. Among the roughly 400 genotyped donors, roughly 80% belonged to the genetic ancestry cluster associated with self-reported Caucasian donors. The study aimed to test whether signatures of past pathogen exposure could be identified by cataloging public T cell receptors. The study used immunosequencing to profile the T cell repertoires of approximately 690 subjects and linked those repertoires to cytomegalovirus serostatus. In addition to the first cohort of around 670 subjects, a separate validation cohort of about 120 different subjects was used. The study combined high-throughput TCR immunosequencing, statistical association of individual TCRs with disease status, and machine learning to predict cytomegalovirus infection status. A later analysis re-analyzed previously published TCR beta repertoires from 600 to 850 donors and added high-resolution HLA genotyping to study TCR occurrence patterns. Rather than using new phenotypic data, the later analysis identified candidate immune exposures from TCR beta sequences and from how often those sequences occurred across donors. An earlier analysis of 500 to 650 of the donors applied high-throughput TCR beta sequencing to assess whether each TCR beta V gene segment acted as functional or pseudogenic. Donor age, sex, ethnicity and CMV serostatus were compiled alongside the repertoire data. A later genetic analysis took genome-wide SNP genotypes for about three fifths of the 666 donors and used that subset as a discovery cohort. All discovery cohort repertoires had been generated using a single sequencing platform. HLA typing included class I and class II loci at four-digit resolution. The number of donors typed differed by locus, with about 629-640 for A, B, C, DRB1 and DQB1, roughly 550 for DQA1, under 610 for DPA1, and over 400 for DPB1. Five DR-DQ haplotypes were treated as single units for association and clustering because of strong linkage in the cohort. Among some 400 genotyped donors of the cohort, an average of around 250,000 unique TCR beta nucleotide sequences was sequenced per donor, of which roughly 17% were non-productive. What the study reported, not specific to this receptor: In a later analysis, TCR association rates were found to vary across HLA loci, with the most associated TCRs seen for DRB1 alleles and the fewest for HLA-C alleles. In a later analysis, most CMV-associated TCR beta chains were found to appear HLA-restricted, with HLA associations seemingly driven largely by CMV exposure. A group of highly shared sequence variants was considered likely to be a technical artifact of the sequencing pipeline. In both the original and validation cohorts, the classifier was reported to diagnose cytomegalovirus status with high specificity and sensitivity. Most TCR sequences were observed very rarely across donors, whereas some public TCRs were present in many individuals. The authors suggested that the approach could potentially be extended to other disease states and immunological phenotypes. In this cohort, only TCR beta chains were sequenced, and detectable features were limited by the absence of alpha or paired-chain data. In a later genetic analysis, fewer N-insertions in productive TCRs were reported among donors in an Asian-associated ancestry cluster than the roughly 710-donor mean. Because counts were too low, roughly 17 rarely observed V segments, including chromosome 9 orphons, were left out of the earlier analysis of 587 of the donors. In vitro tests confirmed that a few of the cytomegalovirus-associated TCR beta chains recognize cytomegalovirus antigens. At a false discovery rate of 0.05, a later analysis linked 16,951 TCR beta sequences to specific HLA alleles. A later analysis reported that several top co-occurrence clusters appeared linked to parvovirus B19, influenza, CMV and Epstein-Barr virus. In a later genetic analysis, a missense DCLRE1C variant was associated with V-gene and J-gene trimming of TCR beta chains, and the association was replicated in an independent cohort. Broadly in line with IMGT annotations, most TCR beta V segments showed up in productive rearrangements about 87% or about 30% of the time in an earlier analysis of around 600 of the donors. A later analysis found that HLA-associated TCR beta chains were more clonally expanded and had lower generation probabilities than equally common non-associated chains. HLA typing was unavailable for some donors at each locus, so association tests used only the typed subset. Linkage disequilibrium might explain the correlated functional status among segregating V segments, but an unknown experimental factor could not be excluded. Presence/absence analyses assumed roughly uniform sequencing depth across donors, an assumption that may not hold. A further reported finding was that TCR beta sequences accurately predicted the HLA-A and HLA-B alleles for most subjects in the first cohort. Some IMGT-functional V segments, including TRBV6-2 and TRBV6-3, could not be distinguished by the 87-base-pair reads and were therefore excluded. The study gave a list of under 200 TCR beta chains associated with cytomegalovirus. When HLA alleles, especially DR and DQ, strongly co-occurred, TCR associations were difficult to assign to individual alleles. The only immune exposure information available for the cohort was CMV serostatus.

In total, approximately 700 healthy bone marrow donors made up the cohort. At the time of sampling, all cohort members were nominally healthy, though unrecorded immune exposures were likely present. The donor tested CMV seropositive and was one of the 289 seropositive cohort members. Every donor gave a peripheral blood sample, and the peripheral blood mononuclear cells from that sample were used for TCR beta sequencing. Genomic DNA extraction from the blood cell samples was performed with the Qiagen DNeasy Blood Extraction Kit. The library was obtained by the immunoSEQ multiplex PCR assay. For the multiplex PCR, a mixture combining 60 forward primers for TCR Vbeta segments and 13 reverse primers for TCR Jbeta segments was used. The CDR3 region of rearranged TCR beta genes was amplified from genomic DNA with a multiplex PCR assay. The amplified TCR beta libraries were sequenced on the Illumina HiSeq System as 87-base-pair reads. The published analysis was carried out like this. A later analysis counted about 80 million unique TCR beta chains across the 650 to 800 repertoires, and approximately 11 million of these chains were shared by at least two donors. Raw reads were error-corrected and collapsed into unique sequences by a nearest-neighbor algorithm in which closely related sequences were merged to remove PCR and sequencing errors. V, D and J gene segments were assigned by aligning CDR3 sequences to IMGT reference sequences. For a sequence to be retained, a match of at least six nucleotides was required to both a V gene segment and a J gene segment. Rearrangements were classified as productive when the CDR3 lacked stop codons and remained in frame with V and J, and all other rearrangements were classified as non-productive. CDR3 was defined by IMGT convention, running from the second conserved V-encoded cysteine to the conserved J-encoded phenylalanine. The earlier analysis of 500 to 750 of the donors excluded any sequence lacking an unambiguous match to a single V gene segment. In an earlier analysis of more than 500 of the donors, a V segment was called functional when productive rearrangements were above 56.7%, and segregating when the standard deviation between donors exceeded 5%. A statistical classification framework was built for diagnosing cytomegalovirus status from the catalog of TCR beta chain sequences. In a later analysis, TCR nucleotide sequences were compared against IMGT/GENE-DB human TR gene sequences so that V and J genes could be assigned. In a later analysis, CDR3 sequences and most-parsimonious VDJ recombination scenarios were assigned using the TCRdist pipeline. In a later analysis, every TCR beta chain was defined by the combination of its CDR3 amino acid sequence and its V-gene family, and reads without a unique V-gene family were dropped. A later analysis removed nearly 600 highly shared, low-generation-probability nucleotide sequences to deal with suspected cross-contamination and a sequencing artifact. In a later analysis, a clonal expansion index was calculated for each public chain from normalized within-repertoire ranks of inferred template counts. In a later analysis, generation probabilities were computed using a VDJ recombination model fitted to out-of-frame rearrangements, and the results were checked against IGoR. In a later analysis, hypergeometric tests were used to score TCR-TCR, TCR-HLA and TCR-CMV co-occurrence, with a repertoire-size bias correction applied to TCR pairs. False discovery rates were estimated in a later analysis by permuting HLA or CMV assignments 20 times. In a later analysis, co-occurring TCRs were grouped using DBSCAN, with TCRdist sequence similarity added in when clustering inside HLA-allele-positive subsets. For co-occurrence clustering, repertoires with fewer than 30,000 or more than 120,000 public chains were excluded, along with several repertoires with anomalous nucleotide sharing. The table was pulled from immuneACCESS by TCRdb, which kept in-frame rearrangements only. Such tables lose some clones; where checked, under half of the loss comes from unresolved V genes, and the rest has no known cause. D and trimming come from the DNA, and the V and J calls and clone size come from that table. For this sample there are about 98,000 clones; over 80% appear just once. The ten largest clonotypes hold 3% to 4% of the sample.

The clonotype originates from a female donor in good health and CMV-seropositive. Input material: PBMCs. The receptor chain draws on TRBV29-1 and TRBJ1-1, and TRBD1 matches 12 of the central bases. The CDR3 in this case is CSVARDRGLFTEAFF. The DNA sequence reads TGCAGCGTTGCCCGGGACAGGGGGCTGTTCACTGAAGCTTTCTTT. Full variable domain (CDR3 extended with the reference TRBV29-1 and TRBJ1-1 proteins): SAVISQKPSRDICQRGTSLTIQCQVDSQVTMMFWYRQQPGQSLTLIATANQGSEATYESGFVIDKFPISRPNLTFSTLTVSNMSPEDSSIYLCSVARDRGLFTEAFFGQGTRLTVV.